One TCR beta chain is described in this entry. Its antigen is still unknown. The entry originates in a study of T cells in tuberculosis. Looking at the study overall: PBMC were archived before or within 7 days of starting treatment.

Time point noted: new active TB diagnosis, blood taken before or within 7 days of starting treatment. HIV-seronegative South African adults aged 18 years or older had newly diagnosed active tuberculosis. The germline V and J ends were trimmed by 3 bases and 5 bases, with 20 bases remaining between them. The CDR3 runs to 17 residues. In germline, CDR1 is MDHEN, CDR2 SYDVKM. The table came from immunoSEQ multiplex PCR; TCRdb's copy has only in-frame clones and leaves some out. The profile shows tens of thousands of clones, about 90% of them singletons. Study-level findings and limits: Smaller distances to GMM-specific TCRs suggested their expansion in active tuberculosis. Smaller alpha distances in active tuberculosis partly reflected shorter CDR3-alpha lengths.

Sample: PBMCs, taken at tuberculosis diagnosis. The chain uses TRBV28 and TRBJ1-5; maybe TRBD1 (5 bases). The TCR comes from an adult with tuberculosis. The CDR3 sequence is CASSFARVQQGYQPQHF. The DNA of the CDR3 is TGTGCCAGCAGTTTCGCCAGGGTCCAGCAGGGCTATCAGCCCCAGCATTTT.